These 32 T cell receptor beta chains originate from one sample sequenced in a study of blood T cell repertoires in COVID-19. The data were produced by immunoSEQ multiplex PCR, yet TCRdb's version contains in-frame clones alone and is incomplete. The sample consists of 58,000 or so clones, 74% of them appearing once. The source material was peripheral blood. Source of these receptors: a woman of 80 years or more with acute or convalescent COVID-19.

The J gene is TRBJ2-7, the V gene TRBV5-1, with 7 bases aligning to TRBD1. Losses at the gene ends were 5 bases for V and 7 bases for J; bases not matched to a gene: 6. The length of the CDR3 is 12 residues. Germline values: CDR1 SGHRS, CDR2 YFSETQ. CDR3 in amino acids: CASSYRGREQYF. The CDR3 DNA follows: TGCGCCAGCAGTTACAGGGGTCGGGAGCAGTACTTC. Drawing the rest from reference TRBV5-1 and TRBJ2-7, the complete variable domain is KAGVTQTPRYLIKTRGQQVTLSCSPISGHRSVSWYQQTPGQGLQFLFEYFSETQRNKGNFPGRFSGRQFSNSRSEMNVSTLELGDSALYLCASSYRGREQYFGPGTRLTVT.

This sequence joins TRBV10-3 and TRBJ1-5; TRBD1 aligns across 8 bases. The CDR3 is 15 amino acids. Germline CDR1 is ENHRY and CDR2 is SYGVKD. V trimming: 2 bases; J trimming: 7 bases; junction bases outside the gene matches: 7. The CDR3 reads CAISEGTGANQPQHF. The CDR3 DNA reads TGTGCCATCAGTGAGGGGACAGGTGCCAACCAGCCCCAGCATTTT.

V is TRBV18 and J is TRBJ1-1; D may be TRBD1 (5 bases). Germline V lookup: CDR1 KGHSH, CDR2 LQKENI. The ends were cut back, 3 bases at V and 1 base at J, with 12 bases in the middle. The CDR3 is made up of 15 amino acids. The CDR3 sequence is CASSPSTAKNTEAFF. CDR3 DNA: TGTGCCAGCTCACCCTCGACAGCAAAGAACACTGAAGCTTTCTTT.

V and J are TRBV6-9 and TRBJ1-5; no reliable D call. The CDR3 extends over 15 amino acids. Germline lookup yields CDR1 MNHGY and CDR2 SVAAGI. V was cut by 2 bases and J by 4 bases, with 12 bases left in between. CDR3 protein: CASSYIPKSNQPQHF. The CDR3 DNA sequence: TGTGCCAGCAGTTATATCCCCAAGAGTAATCAGCCCCAGCATTTT.

This clone was detected a few times. The rearrangement uses TRBV28 and TRBJ1-6; 7 bases align to TRBD1. CDR3 length: 14 residues. Germline CDR1 MDHEN, CDR2 SYDVKM. J was trimmed by 7 bases and V by 6 bases; bases with no gene match: 6. CDR3 loop: CASRTGQENSPLHF. The CDR3 nucleotides read TGTGCCAGCAGGACTGGACAGGAAAATTCACCCCTCCACTTT.

The gene calls are TRBV19 and TRBJ1-5, with 9 bases that match TRBD1. The V segment lost 4 bases and the J segment 2 bases; nucleotides outside the gene matches: 6. Per germline, CDR1 LNHDA and CDR2 SQIVND (reference sequence). CDR3 size: 16 residues. As DNA, the CDR3 is TGTGCCAGTAGTAACAGGGGGCGGGGGGGCAATCAGCCCCAGCATTTT. It yields the protein CASSNRGRGGNQPQHF.

This rearrangement joins TRBV19 to TRBJ2-5; D unclear. Germline values: CDR1 LNHDA, CDR2 SQIVND (reference sequence). This CDR3 has 14 residues. V lost 2 bases and J lost 0, with 7 bases in between. As DNA, the CDR3 is TGTGCCAGTAGTATAAGAGGAAACCAAGAGACCCAGTACTTC. Translation: CASSIRGNQETQYF.

The rearrangement uses TRBV5-4 and TRBJ2-5; 9 bases map to TRBD2. The junction had 11 bases not matched to a gene; V was cut back by 3 bases and J by 5 bases. There are 16 residues in the CDR3. Germline V gives CDR1 SGHNT, CDR2 YYREEE (reference sequence). The CDR3 loop reads CASSWGAGGPGETQYF. In DNA, the CDR3 is TGTGCCAGCAGCTGGGGCGCGGGAGGGCCGGGGGAGACCCAGTACTTC.

V gene TRBV24-1 combines with J gene TRBJ2-3, with 7 positions matching TRBD1. The length of the CDR3 is 15 residues. Germline lookup yields CDR1 KGHDR and CDR2 SFDVKD. V shed 6 bases and J 2 bases; nucleotides not matched to a gene: 7. The DNA of the CDR3 is TGTGCCACCAGTATCAGACAGGGTTTCACAGATACGCAGTATTTT. Protein: CATSIRQGFTDTQYF.

This clone is a singleton in its sample. The CDR3 DNA is TGTGCCAGCTCACCAGCGGGGTCGGGAGTTTCAGAGACCCAGTACTTC. Its protein is CASSPAGSGVSETQYF. The chain employs TRBV18 and TRBJ2-5; a possible D gene is TRBD2 (6 bases). Germline V gene data show CDR1 as KGHSH and CDR2 as LQKENI. The CDR3 spans 16 residues. Trimming stripped 2 bases from V and 4 bases from J, with 17 bases between.

The rearrangement joins TRBV19 to TRBJ2-3; no firm D call. Germline values: CDR1 LNHDA, CDR2 SQIVND (reference sequence). The CDR3 is 16 residues long. Trimming took 6 bases from V and 7 from J, leaving 23 bases between them. CDR3 nucleotides: TGTGCCAGTAGCCATTTGACCGGTCTGAGGCTGTATACGCAGTATTTT. This sequence encodes CASSHLTGLRLYTQYF.

V gene TRBV19 combines with J gene TRBJ2-3, with 10 positions matching TRBD1. This CDR3 is built from 15 residues. The germline V gene has CDR1 LNHDA and CDR2 SQIVND (reference sequence). V lost 4 bases, J lost 6 bases, and 7 bases stayed unmatched. The CDR3 sequence is CASSNRDRGADTQYF. The CDR3 DNA is TGTGCCAGTAGTAACCGGGACAGGGGCGCCGATACGCAGTATTTT.

The chain uses TRBV24-1 and TRBJ1-2; 7 nucleotides align to TRBD1. The junction had 8 bases not matched to a gene; V was cut back by 6 bases and J by 8 bases. CDR3 size: 13 residues. The germline V gene has CDR1 KGHDR and CDR2 SFDVKD. DNA of the CDR3: TGTGCCACCAGTCTTACAGGGGTTAGCGGCTACACCTTC. Its translation is CATSLTGVSGYTF.

The rearrangement links TRBV10-2 to TRBJ2-1; 8 bases align to TRBD2. This CDR3 is 18 amino acids long. V trimming: 2 bases; J trimming: 0 bases; junction bases outside the gene matches: 9. From germline, CDR1 is WSHSY and CDR2 SAAADI. This CDR3 is CASSERLAGVSSYNEQFF. CDR3 in DNA: TGCGCCAGCAGTGAGCGGCTAGCGGGTGTTTCCTCCTACAATGAGCAGTTCTTC.

The V gene is TRBV12-3 or TRBV12-4, the J gene TRBJ2-7; weak D call: TRBD2 (6 bases). V was pared by 6 bases and J by 6 bases, with 15 bases between. The CDR3 is 13 residues long. The CDR3 here is CASSRRGGIEQYF. CDR3 nucleotide sequence: TGTGCCAGCAGCCGCCGGGGCGGGATCGAGCAGTACTTC.

The chain carries TRBV19 and TRBJ1-4, with TRBD1 as a possible D gene (6 bases). CDR3 length: 15 residues. The V gene lost 7 bases and the J gene lost 8 bases, with 20 bases spanning the gap. Germline-derived CDR1 and CDR2 are LNHDA and SQIVND (reference sequence). The CDR3 loop is CASTLGGGTREKLFF. CDR3 sequence (DNA): TGTGCCAGTACTTTAGGGGGTGGAACGAGAGAAAAACTGTTTTTT.

The V and J genes are TRBV5-5 and TRBJ2-3, with 8 bases aligning to TRBD2. After removal of 2 bases from V and 6 bases from J, the junction contained 8 bases not matched to a gene. This CDR3 has 15 residues. Germline lookup yields CDR1 SGHKS and CDR2 YYEKEE (reference sequence). The CDR3, as DNA: TGTGCCAGCAGCTTCAGCGGGAGTGGGTTGGATACGCAGTATTTT. Translating it yields CASSFSGSGLDTQYF.

The chain has TRBV18 and TRBJ2-7; TRBD1 aligns across 8 bases. The CDR3 contains 14 residues. Germline V lookup: CDR1 KGHSH, CDR2 LQKENI. V gave up 4 bases and J gave up 2 bases; unmatched junction bases: 4. DNA for the CDR3: TGTGCCAGCTCACAAGGACAGGGAACCTACGAGCAGTACTTC. Protein product: CASSQGQGTYEQYF.

The table lists this clone with a few counts. The rearrangement uses TRBV12-3 or TRBV12-4 and TRBJ1-4, with D unclear. CDR3 size: 13 residues. V lost 6 bases and J lost 6, with 11 bases in between. CDR3 amino acids: CASSPLRYEKLFF. The CDR3 DNA sequence: TGTGCCAGCAGCCCCTTACGGTATGAAAAACTGTTTTTT.

The rearrangement uses TRBV13 and TRBJ1-1; 7 nucleotides agree with TRBD1. V shed 4 bases, J shed 7 bases, and the junction held 18 bases outside the gene matches. CDR1 PRHDT and CDR2 FYEKMQ come from the germline V gene (reference sequence). CDR3 length: 17 amino acids. The CDR3 region has the DNA TGTGCCAGCAGCTCCCCCCAGACAGGGCAGGGAGGCGTTGAAGCTTTCTTT. Protein product: CASSSPQTGQGGVEAFF.

V usage is TRBV6-5 and J usage is TRBJ1-1; D gene ambiguous. CDR1 and CDR2 from the germline V gene are MNHEY and SVGAGI. Between the trimmed V and J ends, which lost 5 bases and 8 bases, there was a span of 21 bases. This CDR3 is 15 amino acids long. CDR3 in DNA: TGTGCCAGCAGTCTATTACTCAGTGTGGGCAGGGAAGCTTTCTTT. Translation: CASSLLLSVGREAFF.

V usage is TRBV29-1 and J usage is TRBJ2-7; TRBD1 is a possible D gene (5 bases). V lost 0 bases, J lost 7 bases, and 19 bases lay in between. Per germline, CDR1 SQVTM and CDR2 ANQGSEA. The CDR3 loop spans 15 amino acids. CDR3 in DNA: TGCAGCGTTGAAGATCCCAGGGTGGGATTGGGGGAGCAGTACTTC. It specifies CSVEDPRVGLGEQYF.

J is TRBJ1-5 and V is TRBV10-2, with D possibly matching TRBD1 (6 bases). V was shortened by 8 bases and J by 3 bases, with 14 bases between the two germline ends. This CDR3 comprises 14 residues. Germline assignment: CDR1 WSHSY and CDR2 SAAADI. CDR3 DNA: TGCGCCAGCGGGAATTACAGGGACAATCAGCCCCAGCATTTT. Its protein is CASGNYRDNQPQHF.

The chain carries TRBV6-5 and TRBJ2-3; maybe TRBD2 (6 bases). CDR3 length: 12 residues. With 6 bases removed from V and 10 bases from J, the gap between germline ends came to 14 bases. Germline-derived CDR1 and CDR2 are MNHEY and SVGAGI. The CDR3 nucleotides read TGTGCCAGCAGACCAGGTGGCGGGGCGCAGTATTTT. This gives the protein CASRPGGGAQYF.

This clone was seen more than once but under ten times. This sequence joins TRBV5-4 and TRBJ2-3, with D possibly TRBD1 on 6 matching bases. This CDR3 comprises 17 residues. The V gene lost 3 bases and the J gene lost 6 bases, with 23 bases spanning the gap. CDR1 is SGHNT and CDR2 is YYREEE in the germline V gene (reference sequence). As DNA, the CDR3 is TGTGCCAGCAGCTCCGATTGGGGCAGGGGTGAGGAGGATACGCAGTATTTT. The encoded protein is CASSSDWGRGEEDTQYF.

The CDR3 nucleotides read TGTGCCAGCAGCCAAGACTGTAGAGGGCCGGGGGAGCAGTACTTC. The encoded protein is CASSQDCRGPGEQYF. The chain couples TRBV3-1 (or the pseudogene TRBV3-2) to TRBJ2-7, with D tentatively TRBD2 (5 bases). Germline CDR1 is LGHDT and CDR2 is YNNKEL (reference sequence). Trimming removed 0 bases from V and 7 bases from J, with 16 bases in between. This CDR3 has 15 residues.

This chain uses TRBV9 with TRBJ2-3, with 11 bases aligning to TRBD2. The CDR3 loop spans 14 amino acids. Trimming removed 2 bases from V and 5 bases from J; junction bases left unmatched: 1. CDR1 SGDLS and CDR2 YYNGEE come from the germline V gene. CDR3: CASSVSGREDTQYF. CDR3 bases: TGTGCCAGCAGCGTTAGCGGGAGGGAAGATACGCAGTATTTT. The variable domain in full, with the rest retrieved from reference TRBV9 and TRBJ2-3, is DSGVTQTPKHLITATGQRVTLRCSPRSGDLSVYWYQQSLDQGLQFLIQYYNGEERAKGNILERFSAQQFPDLHSELNLSSLELGDSALYFCASSVSGREDTQYFGPGTRLTVL.

Written as DNA, the CDR3 is TGTGCCAGCAGTTTTCGGGGGGGCCCCACCGGGGAGCTGTTTTTT. Protein sequence: CASSFRGGPTGELFF. This chain links TRBV27 with TRBJ2-2; TRBD2 matches at 8 bases. The CDR3 runs 15 residues. Germline V gene lookup returns CDR1 MNHEY and CDR2 SMNVEV (reference sequence). Trimming took 3 bases from V and 4 from J; bases not matched to a gene: 4.

This clone turned up a few times. J is TRBJ2-1 and V is TRBV10-2; 10 bases match TRBD2. CDR1 and CDR2 (germline): WSHSY, SAAADI. The CDR3 length is 16 residues. With 3 bases clipped from V and 4 bases from J, the junction kept 6 bases outside the gene matches. CDR3 sequence (DNA): TGCGCCAGCAGTGACCTACTAGCGGGAAGATACAATGAGCAGTTCTTC. Its protein product is CASSDLLAGRYNEQFF.

V gene TRBV4-2 combines with J gene TRBJ2-5; 12 bases line up with TRBD2. The CDR3 contains 17 residues. CDR1 LGHNA and CDR2 YNFKEQ come from the germline V gene. The V and J ends lost 3 bases and 1 base, in that order; junction bases with no gene match: 6. The CDR3 protein is CASSQGSSGRAQETQYF. CDR3 DNA: TGTGCCAGCAGCCAGGGGTCTAGCGGGAGGGCCCAAGAGACCCAGTACTTC.

The chain is built from TRBV4-3 and TRBJ2-6, with 8 bases aligning to TRBD1. The trim removed 0 bases at V and 0 bases at J, leaving 10 bases unmatched. Per the germline V gene, CDR1 is LGHNA and CDR2 is YSLEER. The CDR3 has 20 amino acids. The CDR3 bases are TGCGCCAGCAGCCAAGACGCGCAGGGGGCACCCTTCTCTGGGGCCAACGTCCTGACTTTC. Its translation: CASSQDAQGAPFSGANVLTF.

The chain employs TRBV29-1 and TRBJ2-7, with TRBD2 matching over 7 bases. Germline trimming cut 4 bases from V and 0 bases from J; bases unmatched to any gene: 6. Germline CDR1 reads SQVTM; CDR2 reads ANQGSEA. The CDR3 covers 14 residues. CDR3 DNA: TGCAGCGTTGTCGGCGGGAGAAGCTCCTACGAGCAGTACTTC. This gives the protein CSVVGGRSSYEQYF.